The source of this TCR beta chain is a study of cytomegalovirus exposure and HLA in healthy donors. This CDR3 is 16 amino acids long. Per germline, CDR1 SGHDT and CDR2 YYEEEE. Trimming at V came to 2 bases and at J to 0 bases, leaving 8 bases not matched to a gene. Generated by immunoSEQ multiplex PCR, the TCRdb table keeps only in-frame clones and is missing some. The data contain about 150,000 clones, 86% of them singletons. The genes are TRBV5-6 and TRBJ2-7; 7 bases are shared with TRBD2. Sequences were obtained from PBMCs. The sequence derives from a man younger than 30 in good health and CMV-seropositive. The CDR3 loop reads CASSFWPGGSSYEQYF. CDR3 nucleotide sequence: TGTGCCAGCAGCTTTTGGCCCGGCGGGAGCTCCTACGAGCAGTACTTC.